This T cell receptor beta chain was identified during a study of cytomegalovirus exposure and HLA in healthy donors. Study as a whole: Earlier findings included about 120 million unique TCR beta sequences obtained from 150 million to 200 million T cells.

The length of the CDR3 is 13 residues. The V end was cut by 1 base, the J end by 6 bases, with 10 bases between. From germline, CDR1 is SGHRS and CDR2 YFSETQ. This clone was counted only a few times. The PCR had 60 Vbeta and 13 Jbeta primers. Clones were sequenced by immunoSEQ multiplex PCR, and TCRdb holds only the in-frame ones, with some missing. In the table there are some 110,000 clones, approximately 72% of which are singletons. The material sequenced was PBMCs. This TCR was sampled from a man between 18 and 35 years old in good health and CMV-seronegative. This chain connects TRBV5-1 to TRBJ1-1, with D unclear. CDR3 protein: CASSLLGGPEAFF. CDR3 nucleotide sequence: TGCGCCAGCAGCTTGTTAGGAGGTCCTGAAGCTTTCTTT.